This T cell receptor (beta chain) was documented in a study of shared clonotypes between healthy human individuals (dated by TCRdb to the early 2020s). With regard to the full study: Two women and three men aged 18 to 49 years were included in the cohort. Per donor, three plates each were used for CD4 naive and CD4 memory, two for CD8 naive, and one for CD8 memory. The study deeply sequenced blood TCR repertoires of roughly five healthy adults to estimate repertoire size and the extent of clonotype sharing between individuals. Different laboratories and diverse techniques were used to prepare libraries and sequence TCR repertoires, to increase sequencing depth and limit assay-specific biases. Leukapheresis yielded between about 0.8 and 9.5 billion PBMCs per donor. The study at large found these results: Sampling was limited to blood, and TCR repertoires in tissue likely differ from TCR repertoires in blood. Naive subsets generally had larger estimated clonotype richness than memory subsets did. The genetic and exposure-history diversity represented was limited by the small number of donors. Pairwise subsampling led to the expectation that sequencing depth would affect the degree of clonotype sharing among donors. Compared with non-shared clonotypes, the clonotypes found in all four sorted-subset donors had higher generation probabilities. Rarefaction of sorted-subset datasets indicated incomplete sequencing despite the large sequencing depth. When four donors were compared, the shared fraction of clonotypes was about 5% for naive CD4, 3.5% for naive CD8, more than 2% for memory CD4, and 0.4% for memory CD8.

The junction shows trimming of 3 bases on V and 0 bases on J, plus 9 bases between the germline ends. CDR3 length: 15 amino acids, cysteine to phenylalanine. Solely the CDR3 DNA is kept, with 45 bases framed from the first base. The germline V gene (reference sequence) provides CDR1 MNHEY and CDR2 SMNVEV. For the CD8 naive samples, CD45RO-negative cells were positively selected for CCR7, yielding a CD45RA+CCR7+ population from which TemRA cells were excluded. Healthy HIV-negative adults with no recently reported acute infections or vaccinations were included as donors. Every donor was a Caucasian adult living in Nashville, Tennessee, USA. After blood collection by leukapheresis, PBMCs were isolated using Ficoll-Histopaque density gradient centrifugation and then cryopreserved in the vapor phase of liquid nitrogen. Analytical flow cytometry was used to check the purity and quantity of every magnetically sorted T cell population. Each sorted fraction had its genomic DNA isolated and then quantified by UV absorbance on a Nanodrop 2000c.

Using the deep immunoSEQ assay, multiplex PCR amplified TCR CDR3 regions from genomic DNA. Extracted genomic DNA from each cell subset was spread evenly across all wells of several immunoSEQ 96-well plates, with each plate serving as a replicate. For sorted subsets, 200 ng of genomic DNA, equivalent to about 30,000 T cell genomes, went into each replicate PCR. Purified libraries were measured with a Qubit 3.0 fluorometer, size-checked on a Bioanalyzer 2100, and measured again with the KAPA Library Quantification kit. A separate single-read 150-cycle Illumina NextSeq 550 flow cell was used to sequence each immunoSEQ 96-well plate. The original pipeline was this. Because the immunoSEQ output held only junctional sequences and lacked quality scores, the filtering could not match the filtering applied to full-length reads. To assign V/J genes and CDR3, sequences were annotated against IMGT germline references using PyIR, a Python wrapper for IgBLAST v1.9. Reads were removed for weak V/J assignments (E-value above 1e-6), missing CDR3, stop codons, out-of-frame junctions, or ambiguous translated residues. A V3J clonotype was defined by an identical inferred V gene, J gene, and CDR3 amino acid sequence. Percentage overlap between repertoires was calculated by dividing the number of shared unique clonotypes by the size of the smaller repertoire. Richness of each repertoire was evaluated using RTK rarefaction, the Chao1 estimator, and Recon v2.1 estimates of unobserved clonotypes. For all TCRbeta clonotypes obtained by the gDNA method from a handful of donors, generation probabilities were computed with OLGA. This is the immuneACCESS table as TCRdb keeps it, with only in-frame sequences that have V and J called. A part of the clones is gone; compared with another copy, unresolved V genes explain less than half, and the rest is unexplained. V and J calls plus clone size are reproduced from that table; the DNA served to infer D and trimming. This sample gives around 2,100,000 clones in total; over 85% of them show up just once. The leading ten clones occupy more than 0.95% of the sample.

Note on this clone: The antigen it binds to is not known. No base quality information exists; no much larger clone differs at one position.

The chain uses TRBV27 and TRBJ2-1, with no confident D gene call. The TCR comes from a man between 18 and 35 years old in good health. The sample taken for sequencing was naive CD8+ T cells sorted from blood. Reading the label with the study, this specimen's cell subset or site is: CD45RA+CCR7+. The CDR3 protein sequence reads: CASSFDISSYNEQFF. DNA sequence: TGTGCCAGCAGTTTCGACATTAGCTCCTACAATGAGCAGTTCTTC.